This TCR beta chain was observed in a study of OX40 agonist ivuxolimab in advanced cancers. As for the study in general: Of the participants, 35% to 50% had some prior anti-PD-1, anti-PD-L1 or anti-CTLA-4 therapy, which was allowed.

This clone was counted between two and nine times. Measured with immunoSEQ multiplex PCR; TCRdb has only the in-frame clones, and not every one. The sample contains around 69,000 clones, approximately 85% of which appear only once. This specimen was CD4+ or CD8+ T cells sorted from blood, taken in a trial of the OX40 agonist ivuxolimab. The sequence derives from an adult with an advanced solid tumor such as melanoma, head and neck, liver or kidney cancer.

CDR3 region: CASGSGQGGEKLFF. As DNA, the CDR3 is TGTGCTAGTGGTTCCGGACAGGGAGGTGAAAAACTGTTTTTT. This rearrangement joins TRBV12-5 to TRBJ1-4, with 8 bases lining up with TRBD1. The CDR3 sequence is 14 residues long. The junction had 5 bases not matched to a gene; V was cut back by 4 bases and J by 7 bases. CDR1 is LGHNT, CDR2 FRNRAP, per germline.